These T cell receptor beta chains were read from a single sample in a study of hypomethylating agent response in myelodysplastic syndrome. This table comes from immunoSEQ multiplex PCR, and its TCRdb copy is limited to in-frame clones, with some not included. The table records around 3,600 clones, roughly four fifths of them present only once. The input for sequencing was bone marrow, taken before or after starting hypomethylating agent treatment for myelodysplastic syndrome (not recorded which). The receptors come from a human donor with myelodysplastic syndrome. Both conserved end residues are part of each CDR3. A D gene is named only where the DNA matches it firmly. Part of the rows lack a size; the others show once, few, many or a class for expanded clones.

V	size	J	D	DNA	CDR3
TRBV5-8	-	TRBJ2-7	-	TGTGCCAGCAGGGGGAGGAGGGGGTTCTACGAGCAGTACTTC	CASRGRRGFYEQYF
TRBV7-9	-	TRBJ2-5	TRBD1	TGTGCCAGCAGCTTAGACAGGGGGCCCCATCGTTGGGAGCAGTACTTC	CASSLDRGPHRWEQYF
TRBV29-1	-	TRBJ1-1	TRBD1	TGCAGCGCAAAACTACAGGGGGACACTGAAGCTTTCTTT	CSAKLQGDTEAFF
TRBV19	-	TRBJ1-1	-	TGTGCCAGTAGTATGGACAGTCAGGTGTATGAAGCTTTCTTT	CASSMDSQVYEAFF
TRBV28	-	TRBJ1-1	-	TGTGCCAGCAGTTGGGGACTCCGAGGCCAAGCTTTCTTT	CASSWGLRGQAFF
TRBV7-8	-	TRBJ2-2	TRBD1	TGTGCCAGCAGACAAGGACAGGGCTACACCGGGGAGCTGTTTTTT	CASRQGQGYTGELFF
TRBV11-3	-	TRBJ2-7	TRBD2	TGTGCCAGCAGCTTAGGTGGCGGGGGTGCCTACGAGCAGTACTTC	CASSLGGGGAYEQYF
TRBV6-6	few	TRBJ2-7	TRBD1	TGTGCCAGCCTTGACAGGGTACACGAGCAGTACTTC	CASLDRVHEQYF
TRBV27	few	TRBJ1-2	TRBD1	TGTGCCAGCAGTTATGCGACAGGGGATGGCTACACCTTC	CASSYATGDGYTF
TRBV9	-	TRBJ1-4	TRBD1	TGTGCCAGCAGCCCCTACAAGACAGGGGTTGAAAAACTGTTTTTT	CASSPYKTGVEKLFF
TRBV9	-	TRBJ2-1	TRBD2	TGTGCCAGCAGCCTTACTAGTGGGACTAGCGTAGTCAATGAGCAGTTCTTC	CASSLTSGTSVVNEQFF
TRBV7-9	once	TRBJ2-3	TRBD2	TGTGCCAGCAGCTTAGCCAAGGCTAGCGGTGGGGCCACAGATACGCAGTATTTT	CASSLAKASGGATDTQYF
TRBV10-3	once	TRBJ1-1	TRBD1	TGTGCCATCAGTGAAGGGCAGGGGGTGTTGAACACTGAAGCTTTCTTT	CAISEGQGVLNTEAFF
TRBV6-5	-	TRBJ2-1	TRBD1	TGTGCCACCCGACAGGGGCCCTACAATGAGCAGTTCTTC	CATRQGPYNEQFF
TRBV21-1	-	TRBJ1-1	-	TGTGCCAGCGTCACAGGGCAGGGGAGCGGGGACACTGAAGCTTTCTTT	CASVTGQGSGDTEAFF
TRBV9	-	TRBJ1-4	-	TGTGCCAGCAGCCCGCCGGGACAAACTAATGAAAAACTGTTTTTT	CASSPPGQTNEKLFF
TRBV19	-	TRBJ2-1	TRBD1	TGTGCCAGTAGTAGCCCGGGACAGGGAGCGAGTGAGCAGTTCTTC	CASSSPGQGASEQFF
TRBV11-2	-	TRBJ1-1	-	TGTGCCAGCAGCTTAAGACAGCAGGGGCGAACTGAAGCTTTCTTT	CASSLRQQGRTEAFF
TRBV15	-	TRBJ1-2	TRBD1	TGTGCCACCAGCAGAGGGGACAGCCATGGCTACACCTTC	CATSRGDSHGYTF
TRBV6-1	-	TRBJ2-1	TRBD2	TGTGCCAGCAGTGACGGACTAGCGAGCAATGAGCAGTTCTTC	CASSDGLASNEQFF
TRBV2	once	TRBJ1-1	TRBD1	TGTGCCAGCAGTGATCGAAGGGGGCGGACTGAAGCTTTCTTT	CASSDRRGRTEAFF
TRBV5-6	-	TRBJ1-1	-	TGTGCCAGCAGCTTCGGGACTTTGAACACTGAAGCTTTCTTT	CASSFGTLNTEAFF
TRBV6-6	-	TRBJ2-1	-	TGTGCCAGCAGTTACTCGGTGAAGGGAAAGTTCTTC	CASSYSVKGKFF
TRBV2	once	TRBJ2-7	TRBD2	TGTGCCAGCAGAAAGGGACTAGCGGGAGGGAGTAACGAGCAGTACTTC	CASRKGLAGGSNEQYF
TRBV5-6	-	TRBJ2-6	-	TGTGCCAGCAGCTTGTGGGGGGCTGGGGCCAACGTCCTGACTTTC	CASSLWGAGANVLTF
TRBV9	-	TRBJ2-3	-	TGTGCCAGCAGCGTGGGGACCTGGGGGTCAGATACGCAGTATTTT	CASSVGTWGSDTQYF
TRBV19	-	TRBJ1-5	-	TGTGCCAGTACTACAGACCTCCTATCCTCCCAGCATTTT	CASTTDLLSSQHF
TRBV5-1	-	TRBJ2-3	TRBD1	TGCGCCAGCAGCGAAGGACAGGGGAGGGTCACAGATACGCAGTATTTT	CASSEGQGRVTDTQYF
TRBV19	-	TRBJ2-5	-	TGTGCCAGTAGCCTGAGGGGGACCCAGTACTTC	CASSLRGTQYF
TRBV7-8	-	TRBJ1-1	-	TGTGCCAGCAGCTTAGATCAGGGATTGAACACTGAAGCTTTCTTT	CASSLDQGLNTEAFF
TRBV7-9	-	TRBJ2-2	-	TGTGCCAGCAGCTTAGAGCGCCGTCGGACCGGGGAGCTGTTTTTT	CASSLERRRTGELFF
TRBV27	-	TRBJ1-4	-	TGTGCCAGCAGTTTCTACCCATCCAGGGGATCGGTTGAAAAACTGTTTTTT	CASSFYPSRGSVEKLFF
TRBV29-1	-	TRBJ2-3	TRBD2	TGCAGCGTTGCGGTAGCGGGAAGGGTAGATACGCAGTATTTT	CSVAVAGRVDTQYF
TRBV13	-	TRBJ2-3	TRBD1	TGTGCCAGCAGCTCCCCTCATTCTCCCACAGGGGGAGATACGCAGTATTTT	CASSSPHSPTGGDTQYF
TRBV6-5	-	TRBJ2-7	TRBD1	TGTGCCAGCAGTTCTGGACAGGGGGTCTCCTACGAGCAGTACTTC	CASSSGQGVSYEQYF
TRBV5-1	-	TRBJ2-3	TRBD2	TGCGCCAGCAGCGAGACTAGCGTAACAGATACGCAGTATTTT	CASSETSVTDTQYF
TRBV4-1	-	TRBJ2-7	TRBD1	TGCGCCAGCAGCCAAGAACTCTCGACAGGGCAAGCCTACGAGCAGTACTTC	CASSQELSTGQAYEQYF
TRBV7-3	-	TRBJ2-3	TRBD2	TGTGCCAGCAGCTTAATACCGGGAGGAGTAGATACGCAGTATTTT	CASSLIPGGVDTQYF
TRBV6-5	-	TRBJ1-5	-	TGTGCCAGCAGTGCGCTGGGACTGAGTAATCAGCCCCAGCATTTT	CASSALGLSNQPQHF
TRBV30	-	TRBJ2-1	TRBD2	TGTGCACGGGACTATTACAATGAGCAGTTCTTC	CARDYYNEQFF
TRBV2	-	TRBJ1-6	-	TGTGCCAGCAGTGAGGGGAGGGCCGTAGTCCCCCTCCACTTT	CASSEGRAVVPLHF
TRBV19	-	TRBJ1-4	-	TGTGCCAGTCGTAGGGGGATAAATGAAAAACTGTTTTTT	CASRRGINEKLFF